Following are 3 T cell receptor beta chains from one sample sequenced in a study of vaccination and CD4 T cells after COVID-19. Treatment meaning: approximately 9-day PBMC culture with coronavirus spike peptide pools or control peptides (ViraFEST assay). No antigens are known for them. The Oncomine TCR Beta short-read assay was applied to DNA of cultured CD4+ T cells. In TCRdb, the PCR reads were re-called with MiXCR into one record per CDR3 protein. The top ten hold about 20% of the sample, which has 20,000 to 25,000 distinct CDR3 sequences, around 43% seen once. The sample here was CD4+ T cells from blood, cultured in vitro, taken before SARS-CoV-2 vaccination. The receptor set was obtained from a human donor who received a COVID-19 vaccine.

The rearrangement joins TRBV20-1 to TRBJ2-7, with TRBD2 matching 13 bases. The length of the CDR3 is 17 residues. The V segment lost 6 bases and the J segment 4 bases; nucleotides outside the gene matches: 15. In germline, CDR1 is DFQATT, CDR2 SNEGSKA (reference sequence). DNA of the CDR3: TGCAGTGCCGACGGGACTAGCGGGGTCGTTTTTAGTTACGAGCAGTACTTC. It specifies CSADGTSGVVFSYEQYF.

The chain employs TRBV6-1 and TRBJ2-3; no clear D gene. The CDR3 length is 10 residues. CDR1 is MNHNS, CDR2 SASEGT, per germline. V lost 9 bases to trimming and J lost 8 bases, with 9 bases between them. The chain's CDR3 is CASEGSTQYF. The CDR3 nucleotides are TGTGCCAGTGAAGGATCTACGCAGTATTTT.

The gene calls are TRBV25-1 and TRBJ2-3; a weak D match, TRBD1 (6 bases). Trimming left V 6 bases short and J 2 bases short, with 15 bases between. Germline loops: CDR1 MGHDK, CDR2 SYGVNS. The CDR3 is 15 amino acids. CDR3 sequence: CASSDGQTYTDTQYF. Here the CDR3 DNA reads TGTGCCAGCAGCGACGGACAGACCTACACAGATACGCAGTATTTT.